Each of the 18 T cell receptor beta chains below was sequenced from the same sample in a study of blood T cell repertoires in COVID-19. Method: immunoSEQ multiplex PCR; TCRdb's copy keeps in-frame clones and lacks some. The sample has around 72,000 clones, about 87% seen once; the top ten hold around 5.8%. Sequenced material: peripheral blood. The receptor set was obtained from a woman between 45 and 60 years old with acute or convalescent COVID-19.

The CDR3 DNA sequence: TGTGCCAGCAGGTTCTTCCGGTCCCTATACAATGAGCAGTTCTTC. Its protein product is CASRFFRSLYNEQFF. This chain connects TRBV28 to TRBJ2-1; D is uncertain. The germline gives CDR1 MDHEN, CDR2 SYDVKM. The CDR3 consists of 15 residues. The ends were cut back, 6 bases at V and 4 bases at J, with 16 bases in the middle.

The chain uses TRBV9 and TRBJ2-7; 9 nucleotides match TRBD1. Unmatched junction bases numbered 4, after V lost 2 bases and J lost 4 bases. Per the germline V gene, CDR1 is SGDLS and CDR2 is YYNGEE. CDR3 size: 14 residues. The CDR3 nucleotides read TGTGCCAGCAGCGTGGGACAGGGTACATACGAGCAGTACTTC. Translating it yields CASSVGQGTYEQYF.

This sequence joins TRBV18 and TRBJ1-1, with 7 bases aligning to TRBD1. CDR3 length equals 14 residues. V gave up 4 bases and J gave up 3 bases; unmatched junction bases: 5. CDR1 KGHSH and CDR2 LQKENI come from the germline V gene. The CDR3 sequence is CASSLRQGDTEAFF. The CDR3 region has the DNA TGTGCCAGCTCACTTCGACAGGGTGACACTGAAGCTTTCTTT. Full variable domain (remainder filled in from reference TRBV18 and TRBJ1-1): NAGVMQNPRHLVRRRGQEARLRCSPMKGHSHVYWYRQLPEEGLKFMVYLQKENIIDESGMPKERFSAEFPKEGPSILRIQQVVRGDSAAYFCASSLRQGDTEAFFGQGTRLTVV.

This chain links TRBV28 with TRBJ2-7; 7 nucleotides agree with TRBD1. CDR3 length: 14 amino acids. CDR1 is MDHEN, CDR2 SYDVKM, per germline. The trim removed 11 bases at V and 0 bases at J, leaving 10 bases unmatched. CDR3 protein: CACRDSKSSYEQYF. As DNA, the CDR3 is TGTGCCTGCCGGGACAGTAAAAGCTCCTACGAGCAGTACTTC.

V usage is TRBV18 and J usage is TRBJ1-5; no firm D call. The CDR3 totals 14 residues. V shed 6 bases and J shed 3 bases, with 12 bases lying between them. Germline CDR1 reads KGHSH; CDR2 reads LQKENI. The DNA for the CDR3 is TGTGCCAGCTCCTCGCGCGGGGACAATCAGCCCCAGCATTTT. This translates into CASSSRGDNQPQHF.

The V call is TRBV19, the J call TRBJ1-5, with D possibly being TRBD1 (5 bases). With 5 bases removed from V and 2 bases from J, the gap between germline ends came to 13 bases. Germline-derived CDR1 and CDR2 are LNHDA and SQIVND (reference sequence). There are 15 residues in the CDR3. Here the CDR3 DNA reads TGTGCCAGTAGTGCCCTTGGGGGGGGCAATCAGCCCCAGCATTTT. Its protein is CASSALGGGNQPQHF.

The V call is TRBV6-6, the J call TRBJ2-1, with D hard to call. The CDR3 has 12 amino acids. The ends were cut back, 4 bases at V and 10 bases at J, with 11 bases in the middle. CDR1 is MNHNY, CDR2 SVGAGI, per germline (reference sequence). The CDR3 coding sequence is TGTGCCAGCAGTTCCGACACCGGCGAGCAGTTCTTC. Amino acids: CASSSDTGEQFF.

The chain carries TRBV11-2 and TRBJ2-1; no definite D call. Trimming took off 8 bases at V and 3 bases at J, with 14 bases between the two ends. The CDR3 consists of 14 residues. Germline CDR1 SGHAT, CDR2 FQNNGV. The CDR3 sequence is CASRRLGNYNEQFF. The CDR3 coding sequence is TGTGCCAGCCGAAGGTTGGGCAACTACAATGAGCAGTTCTTC.

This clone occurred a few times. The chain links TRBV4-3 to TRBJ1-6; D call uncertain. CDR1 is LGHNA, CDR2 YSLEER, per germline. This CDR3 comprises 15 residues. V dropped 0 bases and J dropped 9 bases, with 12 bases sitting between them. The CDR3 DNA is TGCGCCAGCAGCCAAGAGGCAGGAATAGGTTCACCCCTCCACTTT. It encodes CASSQEAGIGSPLHF.

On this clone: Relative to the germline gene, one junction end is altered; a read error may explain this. The CDR3 is CASSTRGDYPF. CDR3 nucleotides: TGCGCCAGCAGCACTAGGGGGGACTACCCTTTC. V and J are TRBV4-3 and TRBJ2-7, with TRBD2 as a possible D gene (7 bases). Germline lookup yields CDR1 LGHNA and CDR2 YSLEER. The CDR3 is 11 residues long.

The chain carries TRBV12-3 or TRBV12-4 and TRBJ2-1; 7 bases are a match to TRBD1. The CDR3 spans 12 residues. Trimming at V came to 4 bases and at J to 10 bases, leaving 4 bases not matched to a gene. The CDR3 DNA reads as TGTGCCAGCAGTTCAAGGGGGCAAGAGCAGTTCTTC. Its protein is CASSSRGQEQFF.

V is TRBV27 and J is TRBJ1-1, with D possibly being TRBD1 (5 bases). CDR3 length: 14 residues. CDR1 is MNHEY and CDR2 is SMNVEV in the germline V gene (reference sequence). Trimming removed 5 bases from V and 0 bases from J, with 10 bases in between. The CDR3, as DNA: TGTGCCAGCAGTCTGGGGCTCTTGAACACTGAAGCTTTCTTT. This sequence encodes CASSLGLLNTEAFF.

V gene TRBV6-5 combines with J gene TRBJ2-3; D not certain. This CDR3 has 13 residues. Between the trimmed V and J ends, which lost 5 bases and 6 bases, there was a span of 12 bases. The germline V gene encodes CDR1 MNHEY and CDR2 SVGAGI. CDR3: CASSPSRADTQYF. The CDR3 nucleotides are TGTGCCAGCAGTCCCTCCCGTGCGGATACGCAGTATTTT.

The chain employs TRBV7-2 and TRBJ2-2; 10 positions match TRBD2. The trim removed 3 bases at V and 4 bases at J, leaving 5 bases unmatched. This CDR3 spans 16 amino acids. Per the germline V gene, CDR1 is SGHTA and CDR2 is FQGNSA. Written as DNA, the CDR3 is TGTGCCAGCAGCTTGGCCGGGACTAGCGTCACCGGGGAGCTGTTTTTT. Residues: CASSLAGTSVTGELFF. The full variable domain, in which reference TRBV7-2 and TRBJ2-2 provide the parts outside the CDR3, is GAGVSQSPSNKVTEKGKDVELRCDPISGHTALYWYRQSLGQGLEFLIYFQGNSAPDKSGLPSDRFSAERTGGSVSTLTIQRTQQEDSAVYLCASSLAGTSVTGELFFGEGSRLTVL.

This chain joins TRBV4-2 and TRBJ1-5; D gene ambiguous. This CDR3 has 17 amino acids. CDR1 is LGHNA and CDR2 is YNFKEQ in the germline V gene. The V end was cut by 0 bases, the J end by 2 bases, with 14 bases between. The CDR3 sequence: CASSQEPGSVGNQPQHF. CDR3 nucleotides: TGTGCCAGCAGCCAAGAACCGGGGAGCGTCGGCAATCAGCCCCAGCATTTT.

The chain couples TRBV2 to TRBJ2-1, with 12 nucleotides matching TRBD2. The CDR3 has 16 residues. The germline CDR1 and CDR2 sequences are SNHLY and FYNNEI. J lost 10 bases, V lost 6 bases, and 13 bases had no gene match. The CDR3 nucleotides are TGTGCCAGCAGGCAAGAGCGGACTAGCGGGAAGGACGAGCAGTTCTTC. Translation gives CASRQERTSGKDEQFF. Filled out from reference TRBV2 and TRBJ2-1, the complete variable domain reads EPEVTQTPSHQVTQMGQEVILRCVPISNHLYFYWYRQILGQKVEFLVSFYNNEISEKSEIFDDQFSVERPDGSNFTLKIRSTKLEDSAMYFCASRQERTSGKDEQFFGPGTRLTVL.

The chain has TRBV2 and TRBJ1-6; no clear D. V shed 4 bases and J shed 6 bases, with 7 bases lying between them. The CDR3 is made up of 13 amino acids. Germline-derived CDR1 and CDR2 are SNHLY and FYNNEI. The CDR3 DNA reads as TGTGCCAGCAGTGGAGTTCCTAATTCACCCCTCCACTTT. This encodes CASSGVPNSPLHF.

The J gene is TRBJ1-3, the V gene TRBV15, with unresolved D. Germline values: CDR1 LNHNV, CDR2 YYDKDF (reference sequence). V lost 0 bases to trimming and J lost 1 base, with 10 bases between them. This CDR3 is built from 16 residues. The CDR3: CATSRDNRVSGNTIYF. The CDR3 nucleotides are TGTGCCACCAGCAGAGATAATCGAGTATCTGGAAACACCATATATTTT. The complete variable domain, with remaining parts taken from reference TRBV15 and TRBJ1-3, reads DAMVIQNPRYQVTQFGKPVTLSCSQTLNHNVMYWYQQKSSQAPKLLFHYYDKDFNNEADTPDNFQSRRPNTSFCFLDIRSPGLGDTAMYLCATSRDNRVSGNTIYFGEGSWLTVV.